This T cell receptor (beta chain) originates from a study of control samples from healthy donors and cancer patients. The CDR3 sequence is 17 residues long. Looked up from germline, CDR1 is WSHSY and CDR2 is SAAADI. V lost 0 bases to trimming and J lost 4 bases, with 19 bases between them. The assay was immunoSEQ multiplex PCR, and TCRdb's table has in-frame clones only and misses some. The sample consists of under 450,000 clones, 80% to 95% of them appearing once. This clonotype was sampled from a man aged 40-55 years with head and neck cancer. The V call is TRBV10-2, the J call TRBJ2-7; TRBD2 is a possible D gene (5 bases). The specimen was PBMCs. Here the CDR3 reads CASSESGRAPGEYEQYF. CDR3 bases: TGCGCCAGCAGTGAGTCCGGTAGGGCCCCTGGGGAGTACGAGCAGTACTTC.